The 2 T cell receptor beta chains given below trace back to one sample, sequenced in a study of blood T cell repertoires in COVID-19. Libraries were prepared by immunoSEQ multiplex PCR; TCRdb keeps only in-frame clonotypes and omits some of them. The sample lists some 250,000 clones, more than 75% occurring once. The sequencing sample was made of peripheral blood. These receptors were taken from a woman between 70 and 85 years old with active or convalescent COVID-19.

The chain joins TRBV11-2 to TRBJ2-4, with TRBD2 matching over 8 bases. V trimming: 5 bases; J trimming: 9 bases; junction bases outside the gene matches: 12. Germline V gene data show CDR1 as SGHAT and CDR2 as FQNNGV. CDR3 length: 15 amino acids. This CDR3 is CASSPLTSGGRIQYF. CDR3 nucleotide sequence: TGTGCCAGCAGCCCCCTAACTAGCGGTGGACGCATTCAGTACTTC.

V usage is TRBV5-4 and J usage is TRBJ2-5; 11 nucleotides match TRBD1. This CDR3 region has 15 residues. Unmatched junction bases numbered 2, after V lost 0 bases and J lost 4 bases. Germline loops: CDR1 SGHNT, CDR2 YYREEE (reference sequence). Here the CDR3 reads CASSLGDRGRETQYF. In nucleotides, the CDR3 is TGTGCCAGCAGCTTGGGGGACAGGGGGAGAGAGACCCAGTACTTC.